What follows are 7 T cell receptor beta chains derived from one specimen sequenced in a study of T cell repertoires in cytomegalovirus infection. These receptors have no known antigen. TCRdb analysed the reads with MiXCR anew, one entry per CDR3 protein. The sample has about a million distinct CDR3 sequences; 31% are singletons. Sequencing used cultured CD8+ T cells from PBMCs, obtained from culture after CMV antigen stimulation. All receptors come from a human donor in good health (CMV status not recorded). Some clones in this sample may be carry-over from other donors' samples.

The chain links TRBV5-8 to TRBJ2-7, with TRBD2 as a possible D gene (6 bases). V gave up 4 bases and J gave up 7 bases, with 24 bases separating them. The CDR3 spans 16 residues. The germline CDR1 and CDR2 sequences are SGHTS and YDEGEE. CDR3 coding DNA: TGTGCCAGCAGCAAAGGATGGGGAGGCGGCCTACGGGAGCAGTACGTC. It yields the protein CASSKGWGGGLREQYV.

This clonotype has a handful of counts. The chain has TRBV28 and TRBJ1-1; 8 bases are shared with TRBD1. Germline V lookup: CDR1 MDHEN, CDR2 SYDVKM. J gave up 5 bases and V 8 bases, and 10 bases lay outside the gene matches. CDR3 length equals 14 residues. CDR3: CASAAQGARTEAFF. The CDR3 nucleotides read TGTGCCAGCGCTGCCCAGGGGGCGCGGACTGAAGCTTTCTTT.

In this sample, this clonotype turned up once. The J gene is TRBJ1-1, the V gene TRBV2, with D possibly being TRBD1 (6 bases). Trimming stripped 10 bases from V and 7 bases from J, with 22 bases between. The CDR3 totals 14 residues. The germline CDR1 and CDR2 sequences are SNHLY and FYNNEI. CDR3 nucleotides: TGTGCCAACAGGGCAGGACCGGGGGTGAGTGAAGCTTTCTTT. It codes for CANRAGPGVSEAFF.

The V gene is TRBV19, the J gene TRBJ1-4, with D perhaps TRBD1 (5 bases). Germline-derived CDR1 and CDR2 are LNHDA and SQIVND (reference sequence). V was pared by 4 bases and J by 2 bases, with 11 bases between. This CDR3 contains 15 residues. The CDR3 coding sequence is TGTGCCAGTAGTAGCCCATGGGGGACTAATGAAAAACTGTTTTTT. Protein sequence: CASSSPWGTNEKLFF. Complete variable domain (other parts from reference TRBV19 and TRBJ1-4): DGGITQSPKYLFRKEGQNVTLSCEQNLNHDAMYWYRQDPGQGLRLIYYSQIVNDFQKGDIAEGYSVSREKKESFPLTVTSAQKNPTAFYLCASSSPWGTNEKLFFGSGTQLSVL.

This clonotype was picked up a small number of times. The chain recombines TRBV28 with TRBJ2-1; 7 bases line up with TRBD1. V shed 7 bases, J shed 1 base, and the junction held 13 bases outside the gene matches. The CDR3 covers 17 residues. The germline V gene encodes CDR1 MDHEN and CDR2 SYDVKM. CDR3 nucleotide sequence: TGTGCCAGCAAAGCCCTCAGTCGCAGGGGGTCCTACAATGAGCAGTTCTTC. Translated: CASKALSRRGSYNEQFF. Full variable domain (outside the CDR3, taken from reference TRBV28 and TRBJ2-1): DVKVTQSSRYLVKRTGEKVFLECVQDMDHENMFWYRQDPGLGLRLIYFSYDVKMKEKGDIPEGYSVSREKKERFSLILESASTNQTSMYLCASKALSRRGSYNEQFFGPGTRLTVL.

This clonotype was observed many times. The V call is TRBV7-2, the J call TRBJ2-3, with 12 bases lining up with TRBD2. The CDR3 is 15 residues long. The germline V gene encodes CDR1 SGHTA and CDR2 FQGNSA. V was clipped by 6 bases and J by 3 bases; unmatched bases: 4. CDR3 in DNA: TGTGCCAGCAGGCCAACTAGCGGGGGGACAGATACGCAGTATTTT. Translated: CASRPTSGGTDTQYF.

The chain couples TRBV19 to TRBJ2-5, with TRBD2 as a possible D gene (5 bases). The CDR3 sequence is 14 residues long. Trimming left V 6 bases short and J 7 bases short, with 18 bases between. Germline V gene lookup returns CDR1 LNHDA and CDR2 SQIVND (reference sequence). CDR3 in DNA: TGTGCCAGTAGCTCCCCCGGGCCGGAGGTGACCCAGTACTTC. Its translation: CASSSPGPEVTQYF. Full variable domain (outside the CDR3, taken from reference TRBV19 and TRBJ2-5): DGGITQSPKYLFRKEGQNVTLSCEQNLNHDAMYWYRQDPGQGLRLIYYSQIVNDFQKGDIAEGYSVSREKKESFPLTVTSAQKNPTAFYLCASSSPGPEVTQYFGPGTRLLVL.